This T cell receptor beta chain is drawn from a study of blood T cell repertoires in COVID-19 (dated by TCRdb to the early 2020s). At the level of the whole study: The collaborator samples originated in the United States, Italy and Spain and spanned the acute and convalescent phases of COVID-19. The prospective study material was composed of cDNA or gDNA derived from T cells, B-cell-depleted T cells, or PBMCs. Deeply sampled blood TCRbeta repertoires from subjects exposed to, actively infected with, or recovered from COVID-19 were included in the dataset. A freely available public database, intended as a resource for researchers studying the immune response to SARS-CoV-2, is where the repertoires were released. Samples came from the ongoing ImmuneRACE study (first 160 participants) plus 1,254 subjects from 6 global collaborators. Nearly every sample came with metadata listing a de-identified subject ID, COVID-19 status, age in years and sex. HLA class I and class II types, where available, came from metadata supplied by the sample provider rather than from assay-based typing.

Of note for this clone: Which antigen it targets is not known. No much larger clonotype is one base removed from it; base qualities were not supplied.

Enrolling through a virtual design, the prospective study's participants ranged in age from roughly 18 to 95 years and lived across about two dozen United States geographic areas. Cohort assignment in the prospective study relied on participant-reported clinical history from a screening survey and a study questionnaire. Recovered participants in ImmuneRACE Cohort 3 were defined as having two consecutive negative NP/OP PCR tests, clearance from a healthcare professional, or resolution of symptoms. Each participant in the prospective study had whole blood, serum and a nasopharyngeal or oropharyngeal swab collected by mobile phlebotomists. Prospective study participants could optionally give additional blood draws and questionnaires over an approximately two-month period. Blood samples from the prospective study were shipped frozen or at room temperature prior to DNA extraction. The CDR3 runs 17 residues from the cysteine to the phenylalanine. CDR3 DNA is the only sequence kept; it has 51 bases, read in frame from the first base. CDR1 and CDR2, per the germline V gene, are SGHDT and YYEEEE. Between the V and J ends, shortened by 1 base and 0 bases respectively, the junction contains 14 bases.

TCRbeta CDR3 regions were amplified from genomic DNA by means of the immunoSEQ Assay, a bias-controlled multiplex PCR. The study's own analysis went as follows. The number of nucleated cells in each sample was estimated from the amplification of reference gene primers within the assay. To quantify the absolute abundance of each unique TCRbeta CDR3 rearrangement, sequence reads were collapsed and filtered. Productive Simpson clonality was computed per sample as the square root of Simpson's diversity index over productive rearrangements. The table was pulled from immuneACCESS by TCRdb, which kept in-frame rearrangements only. Such tables lose some clones; where checked, under half of the loss comes from unresolved V genes, and the rest has no known cause. Clone size and V and J calls were adopted from that table, with D and trimming inferred from the DNA. This sample has roughly 290,000 clones in its table, and 89% of those were observed once. The ten largest clonotypes hold 1.5% to 2% of the sample.

Overall study outcomes, separate from this receptor: The amount of clinical and demographic metadata varied by source and participant and was provided uncurated.

This sequence originates from a woman in her 40s who had recovered from COVID-19. The sequencing sample was made of PBMCs or T cells enriched from blood (not recorded which). The rearrangement joined TRBV5-6 to TRBJ1-3; the D gene cannot be named for sure. In nucleotide form, the sequence is TGTGCCAGCAGCTTGCGACACTCCGGGAGCTCTGGAAACACCATATATTTT. Its protein is CASSLRHSGSSGNTIYF.